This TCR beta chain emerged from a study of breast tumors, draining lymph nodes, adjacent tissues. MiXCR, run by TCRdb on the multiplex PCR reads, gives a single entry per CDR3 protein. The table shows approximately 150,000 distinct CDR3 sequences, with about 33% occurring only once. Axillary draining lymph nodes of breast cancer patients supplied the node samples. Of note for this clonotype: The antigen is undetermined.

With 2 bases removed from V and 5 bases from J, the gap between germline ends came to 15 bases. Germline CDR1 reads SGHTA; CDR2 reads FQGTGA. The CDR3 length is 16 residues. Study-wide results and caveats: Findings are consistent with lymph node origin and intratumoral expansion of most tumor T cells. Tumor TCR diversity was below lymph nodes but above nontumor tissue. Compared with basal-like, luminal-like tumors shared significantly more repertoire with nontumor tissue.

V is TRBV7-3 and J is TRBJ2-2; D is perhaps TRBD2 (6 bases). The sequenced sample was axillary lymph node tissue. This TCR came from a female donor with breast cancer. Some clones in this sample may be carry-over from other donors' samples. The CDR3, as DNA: TGTGCCAGCAGCTTATCCGAGACCGGGGGTACCGGGGAGCTGTTTTTT. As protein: CASSLSETGGTGELFF.